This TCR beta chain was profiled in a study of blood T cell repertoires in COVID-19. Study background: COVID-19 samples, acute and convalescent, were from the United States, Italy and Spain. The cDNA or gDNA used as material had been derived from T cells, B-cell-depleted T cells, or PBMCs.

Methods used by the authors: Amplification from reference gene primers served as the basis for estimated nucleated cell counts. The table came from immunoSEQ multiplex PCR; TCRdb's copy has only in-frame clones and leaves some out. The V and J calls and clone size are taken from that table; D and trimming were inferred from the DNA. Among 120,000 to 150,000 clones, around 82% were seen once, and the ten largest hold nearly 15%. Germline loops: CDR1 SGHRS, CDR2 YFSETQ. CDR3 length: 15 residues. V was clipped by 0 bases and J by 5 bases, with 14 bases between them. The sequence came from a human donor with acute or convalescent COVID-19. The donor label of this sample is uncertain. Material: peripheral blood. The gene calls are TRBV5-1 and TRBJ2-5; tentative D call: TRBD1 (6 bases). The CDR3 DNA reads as TGCGCCAGCAGCTTGGTACGCGGTGACAGGGAGACCCAGTACTTC. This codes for CASSLVRGDRETQYF.